This T cell receptor beta chain was recovered during a study of type 1 regulatory T cells. At the level of the study: This in vitro CD4 product, T-allo10, is enriched for Tr1 cells and alloantigen-specific.

Of note for this clonotype: Its antigen remains unidentified.

CDR1 is SGHRS, CDR2 YFSETQ, per germline. V dropped 5 bases and J dropped 5; count of bases not matched to a gene: 13. The CDR3 is 18 residues long. Overall study findings and caveats: Compared with non-type 1 regulatory T cells, type 1 regulatory T cells showed a more restricted TCR repertoire.

TCRdb ran MiXCR on the reads and lists one entry per CDR3 protein. This sample has over 55,000 distinct CDR3 sequences, with roughly 49% found just once. This receptor was obtained from a human donor in good health. The chain has TRBV5-1 and TRBJ2-5; 15 bases match TRBD2. The specimen was cultured non-Tr1 T cells, either the whole culture or a sorted T cell fraction (not recorded which). CDR3 sequence reads: CASSSPGLAGGREETQYF. For the CDR3, the DNA is TGCGCCAGCAGTTCACCGGGACTAGCGGGGGGCCGGGAGGAGACCCAGTACTTC.